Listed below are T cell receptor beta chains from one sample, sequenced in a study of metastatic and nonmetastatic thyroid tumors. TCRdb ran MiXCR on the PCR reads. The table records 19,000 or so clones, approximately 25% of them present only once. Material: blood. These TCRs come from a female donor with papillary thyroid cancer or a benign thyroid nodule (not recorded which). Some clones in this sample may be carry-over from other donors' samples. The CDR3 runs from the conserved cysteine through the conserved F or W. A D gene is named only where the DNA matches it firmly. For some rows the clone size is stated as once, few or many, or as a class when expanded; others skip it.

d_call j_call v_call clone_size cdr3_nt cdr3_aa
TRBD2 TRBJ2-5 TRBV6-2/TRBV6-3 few TGTGCCAGCAAACGGCTAGCGGCCCAAGAGACCCAGTACTTC CASKRLAAQETQYF
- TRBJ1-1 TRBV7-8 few TGTGCCAGCAGTTCCCATGGGGGCACTGAAGCTTTCTTT CASSSHGGTEAFF
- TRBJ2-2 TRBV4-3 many TGCGCCAGCAGCCAAGTAAGGGGACCCGGGGAGCTGTTTTTT CASSQVRGPGELFF
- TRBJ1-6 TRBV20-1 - TGCAGTGCTAGACCACCCTCGGGCCAAGGGAATTCACCCCTCCACTTT CSARPPSGQGNSPLHF
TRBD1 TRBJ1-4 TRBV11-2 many TGTGCCAGCAGCTTAGATCAGGGGGCAACTAATGAAAAACTGTTTTTT CASSLDQGATNEKLFF
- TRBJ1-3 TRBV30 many TGTGCCTGGAGTAAGGGCCTTCTAGGCCGAAACACCATATATTTT CAWSKGLLGRNTIYF
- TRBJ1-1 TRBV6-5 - TGTGCCAGCAGTTACACGACAGGTGCCGGGGCTTTCTTT CASSYTTGAGAFF
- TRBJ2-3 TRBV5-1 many TGCGCCAGCAGCTTGTACCTAGCCGCAGATACGCAGTATTTT CASSLYLAADTQYF
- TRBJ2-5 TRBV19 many TGTGCCAGTAGTATAGGTCGGGGCGCCAGCTCAGAGACCCAGTACTTC CASSIGRGASSETQYF
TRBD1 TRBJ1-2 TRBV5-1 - TGCGCCAGCAGCCCTGGACAGGGGGGGGTTGGCTACACCTTC CASSPGQGGVGYTF
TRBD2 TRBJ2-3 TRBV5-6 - TGTGCCAGCAGCCGTCCACTAGCGGGAGGGGGGTATACGCAGTATTTT CASSRPLAGGGYTQYF
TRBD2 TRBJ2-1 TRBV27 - TGTGCCAGCAGATCGGGGGGGGCCCAGAATGAGCAGTTCTTC CASRSGGAQNEQFF
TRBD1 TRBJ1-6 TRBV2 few TGTGCCAGCAAGGGGGCCAACACCTATAATTCACCCCTCCACTTT CASKGANTYNSPLHF
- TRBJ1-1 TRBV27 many TGTGCCAGCAGTTTAAGAGGAAGGAACACTGAAGCTTTCTTT CASSLRGRNTEAFF
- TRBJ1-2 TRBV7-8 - TGTGCCAGCAGCTTAGTTTCTGGAAACTATGGCTACACCTTC CASSLVSGNYGYTF
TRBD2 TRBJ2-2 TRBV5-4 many TGTGCCAGCAGACGGGCGGGGACTAGCGGGACCGGGGAGCTGTTTTTT CASRRAGTSGTGELFF
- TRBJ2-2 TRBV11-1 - TGTGCCAGCAGCTTAGTTAGGGGCACCGGGGAGCTGTTTTTT CASSLVRGTGELFF
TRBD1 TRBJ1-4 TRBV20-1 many TGCAGTGTCTCAGGGGGAGGGAATGAAAAACTGTTTTTT CSVSGGGNEKLFF